This note documents a single T cell receptor (beta chain) sequence. This entry comes from a study of low-dose radiotherapy and immunotherapy resistance in tumors. Study-level background: Intravenous nivolumab 240 mg every two weeks plus ipilimumab 1 mg/kg every six weeks was given to patients. Dosing of intravenous cyclophosphamide at 200 mg/m2 occurred every two weeks and took place one day prior to radiation and immunotherapy.

The donors, trial participants, received nivolumab, ipilimumab, aspirin, low-dose cyclophosphamide and low-dose radiotherapy. Losses at the gene ends were 0 bases for V and 4 bases for J; bases not matched to a gene: 2. CDR3 length equals 14 residues. Germline CDR1 and CDR2: SGHRS and YFSETQ. Both TCRalpha and TCRbeta chains were reverse transcribed with V-gene-specific primers. Using a constant-region primer together with a V-primer adapter, TCRs were subjected to about 18 PCR cycles of amplification. TCRdb called the reads again in MiXCR, with one record for every CDR3 protein. The table shows 15,000 to 20,000 distinct CDR3 sequences, with about 73% occurring only once.

This rearrangement joins TRBV5-1 to TRBJ2-3; 7 bases match TRBD2. The source is a human donor with advanced metastatic prostate, ovarian, gallbladder or colorectal cancer (not recorded which). This table probably holds off-target reads from a library built for another chain. The CDR3 protein is CASSLAGGADTQYF. CDR3 sequence (DNA): TGCGCCAGCAGCTTGGCGGGGGGTGCAGATACGCAGTATTTT. Combining the CDR3 with reference TRBV5-1 and TRBJ2-3 gives the whole variable domain KAGVTQTPRYLIKTRGQQVTLSCSPISGHRSVSWYQQTPGQGLQFLFEYFSETQRNKGNFPGRFSGRQFSNSRSEMNVSTLELGDSALYLCASSLAGGADTQYFGPGTRLTVL.